The rows below give T cell receptor beta chains drawn from one sample of a study of blood T cell repertoires in COVID-19. Clones were read by immunoSEQ multiplex PCR, and TCRdb kept only the in-frame ones, dropping some. The repertoire consists of more than 150,000 clones, with almost 80% occurring once and the leading ten covering approximately 15%. The material sequenced was PBMCs or T cells enriched from blood (not recorded which). The receptors were sampled from a woman aged 45-59 years who had recovered from COVID-19. CDR3s include the opening cysteine and the closing phenylalanine or tryptophan. The D gene is left open where the match is weak. A row's size may be missing; if present it is once, few, many or a size class.

v_call,d_call,clone_size,j_call,cdr3_nt,cdr3_aa
TRBV6-2/TRBV6-3,NA,few,TRBJ2-2,TGTGCCAGCAGTTACTTATACACCGGGGAGCTGTTTTTT,CASSYLYTGELFF
TRBV27,TRBD2,many,TRBJ2-3,TGTGCCAGCAAGCCTAGCGGGAGTGGTGCGTGGACAGATACGCAGTATTTT,CASKPSGSGAWTDTQYF
TRBV5-1,TRBD2,NA,TRBJ2-7,TGCGCCAGCAGCTATAGCGGGTTTAGCTCCTACGAGCAGTACTTC,CASSYSGFSSYEQYF
TRBV5-1,TRBD1,NA,TRBJ1-4,TGCGCCAGCAGGTCCGGGACAGAGGCAACTAATGAAAAACTGTTTTTT,CASRSGTEATNEKLFF
TRBV18,TRBD1,NA,TRBJ1-3,TGTGCCAGCTCACCAGGAGGGACAGCCCAGCCTTACTCTGGAAACACCATATATTTT,CASSPGGTAQPYSGNTIYF
TRBV27,NA,NA,TRBJ2-2,TGTGCCAGCACTACTCGAAGACAGGGGAGGGACGGGGAGCTGTTTTTT,CASTTRRQGRDGELFF
TRBV28,NA,NA,TRBJ2-3,TGTGCCAGCCTAGGTGACAGCACAGATACGCAGTATTTT,CASLGDSTDTQYF
TRBV7-2,TRBD2,NA,TRBJ2-1,TGTGCCAGCAGCTTAAACGGGAGGGTCTACAATGAGCAGTTCTTC,CASSLNGRVYNEQFF
TRBV5-4,TRBD2,NA,TRBJ2-7,TGTGCCAGCAGTTTGTCGCTAGCGGGAGGAGGCGAGCAGTACTTC,CASSLSLAGGGEQYF
TRBV27,NA,NA,TRBJ1-5,TGTGCCAGCAGTTTAGGGGGGGAGTGGAATCAGCCCCAGCATTTT,CASSLGGEWNQPQHF
TRBV13,NA,NA,TRBJ2-7,TGTGCCAGCAGCTTAGGATCATTCCGGGACACCAGTTACGAGCAGTACTTC,CASSLGSFRDTSYEQYF
TRBV7-8,NA,NA,TRBJ2-1,TGTGCCAGCAGCTTAGCTGGCAGCGGATACAATGAGCAGTTCTTC,CASSLAGSGYNEQFF
TRBV7-2,NA,NA,TRBJ2-1,TGTGCCAGCAGCCAAGGACTGTCTCCCTCCTACAATGAGCAGTTCTTC,CASSQGLSPSYNEQFF
TRBV6-1,NA,many,TRBJ1-1,TGTGCCAGCAGTGATCGGGGTCTCACTGAAGCTTTCTTT,CASSDRGLTEAFF
TRBV20-1,NA,NA,TRBJ1-2,TGCAGTGCTAGTCAGGGGACAACAAACTATGGCTACACCTTC,CSASQGTTNYGYTF
TRBV2,TRBD1,few,TRBJ1-5,TGTGCCAGTTCCAGGGGGCAGGGGGCGGTTCAGCCCCAGCATTTT,CASSRGQGAVQPQHF
TRBV6-2/TRBV6-3,TRBD2,NA,TRBJ2-1,TGTGCCAGCAGCCCAATTCCCGGGAGGGCCGCCTACAATGAGCAGTTCTTC,CASSPIPGRAAYNEQFF
TRBV5-1,NA,NA,TRBJ1-1,TGCGCCAGCAGCTTGTCGGCAGGGGAGGCTTTCTTT,CASSLSAGEAFF
TRBV5-4,TRBD1,NA,TRBJ1-4,TGTGCCAGCAGCCCCGGACAGGGGGGCAATGAAAAACTGTTTTTT,CASSPGQGGNEKLFF
TRBV3-1/TRBV3-2,NA,NA,TRBJ1-2,TGTGCCAGCAGCCAAGACAGTTTCCTTAACTATGGCTACACCTTC,CASSQDSFLNYGYTF
TRBV11-3,TRBD2,NA,TRBJ2-1,TGTGCCATTCGACTAGCGGGAGGGATTAATGAGCAGTTCTTC,CAIRLAGGINEQFF
TRBV6-5,NA,NA,TRBJ1-3,TGTGCCAGTTCTAAGCTAGACCCTGGAAACACCATATATTTT,CASSKLDPGNTIYF
TRBV13,NA,once,TRBJ1-5,TGTGCCAGCAGTTCCAACAGGGATGAGCCCCAGCATTTT,CASSSNRDEPQHF
TRBV27,NA,NA,TRBJ1-6,TGTGCCAGCAGTTTAGTTCCTGCCGGGACATCCAATTCACCCCTCCACTTT,CASSLVPAGTSNSPLHF
TRBV7-2,TRBD2,NA,TRBJ2-1,TGTGCCAGCAGCTTAAACTCGCCCCTAGCGGGAGTAGGTGAGCAGTTCTTC,CASSLNSPLAGVGEQFF
TRBV25-1,NA,once,TRBJ1-1,TGTGCCACCGGGGGGAGGAAAGGCACTGAAGCTTTCTTT,CATGGRKGTEAFF
TRBV12-5,TRBD2,NA,TRBJ2-5,TGTGCTAGTGGTTCGGGGGGGGGAGAGACCCAGTACTTC,CASGSGGGETQYF
TRBV5-1,NA,NA,TRBJ1-6,TGCGCCAGCAGCTTGGAGGGGGACACCTCCTATAATTCACCCCTCCACTTT,CASSLEGDTSYNSPLHF
TRBV5-4,TRBD2,NA,TRBJ2-7,TGTGCCAGCAGCCCGAATGCGGGAGGCTCCGAGCAGTACTTC,CASSPNAGGSEQYF
TRBV6-5,TRBD1,NA,TRBJ1-1,TGTGCCGTAACGGAATGGGGGACAGGGGCTGCTGAAGCTTTCTTT,CAVTEWGTGAAEAFF
TRBV4-3,TRBD1,NA,TRBJ1-1,TGCGCCAGCAGCCCCCATTACAGGGGGACGTCGAACACTGAAGCTTTCTTT,CASSPHYRGTSNTEAFF
TRBV5-1,NA,NA,TRBJ1-4,TGCGCCAGCAGCTTGGCGGGGGCAACTAATGAAAAACTGTTTTTT,CASSLAGATNEKLFF
TRBV3-1/TRBV3-2,NA,NA,TRBJ1-3,TGTGCCAGCAGCCAAGGAGACATACTTGGAAACACCATATATTTT,CASSQGDILGNTIYF
TRBV28,NA,NA,TRBJ2-7,TGTGCCAGCAGGGCTACAGCCTACGAGCAGTACTTC,CASRATAYEQYF
TRBV11-3,TRBD2,NA,TRBJ2-7,TGTGCCAGCACCATTAGCGGGAGAAGGTTTACGAGTTCCTACGAGCAGTACTTC,CASTISGRRFTSSYEQYF
TRBV2,NA,NA,TRBJ2-7,TGTGCCAGCAGTTCGGACAGCTACGAGCAGTACTTC,CASSSDSYEQYF
TRBV19,NA,NA,TRBJ2-5,TGTGCCATCACGGTTCTGACCCAGTACTTC,CAITVLTQYF
TRBV28,NA,NA,TRBJ1-1,TGTGCCAGCAGACCAGGGTCGATGAACACTGAAGCTTTCTTT,CASRPGSMNTEAFF
TRBV12-3/TRBV12-4,TRBD1,NA,TRBJ1-1,TGTGCCAGCACGGGCAGGGGGCACACTGAAGCTTTCTTT,CASTGRGHTEAFF
TRBV24-1,TRBD1,NA,TRBJ2-3,TGTGCCACCGAGGGGGCCGCCACAGATACGCAGTATTTT,CATEGAATDTQYF
TRBV19,NA,NA,TRBJ1-5,TGTGCCAGTAGTATTCAAAGGTCCAGGAGGGTAGGCAATCAGCCCCAGCATTTT,CASSIQRSRRVGNQPQHF
TRBV5-4,TRBD1,NA,TRBJ1-6,TGTGCCAGCAGCTCACAGGGGACAAATAATTCACCCCTCCACTTT,CASSSQGTNNSPLHF
TRBV6-5,NA,NA,TRBJ2-3,TGTGCCAGCATGATGGGAGCAGATACGCAGTATTTT,CASMMGADTQYF
TRBV3-1/TRBV3-2,NA,few,TRBJ2-3,TGTGCCAGCAGCCAAAGGTTGAGTGCGGGAAGCACAGATACGCAGTATTTT,CASSQRLSAGSTDTQYF
TRBV9,TRBD1,few,TRBJ2-1,TGTGCCAGCAGCGCCGCGACAGGGACCATCTACAATGAGCAGTTCTTC,CASSAATGTIYNEQFF
TRBV9,NA,NA,TRBJ2-5,TGTGCCAGCAGCGTAAAGTCAACACAAGAGACCCAGTACTTC,CASSVKSTQETQYF
TRBV20-1,NA,NA,TRBJ1-3,TGCAGTGCTAGTCAGGACTCTGGAAACACCATATATTTT,CSASQDSGNTIYF
TRBV6-1,NA,NA,TRBJ1-5,TGTGCCAGCAGTGACGCGGGGCCTTTGAGCAATCAGCCCCAGCATTTT,CASSDAGPLSNQPQHF
TRBV2,NA,NA,TRBJ1-5,TGTGCCAGCAGGCTGGCAGGAGGGAATCAGCCCCAGCATTTT,CASRLAGGNQPQHF
TRBV5-1,NA,NA,TRBJ2-1,TGCGCCAGCAGCTTGGCGGGAGCGTCAGTCAATGAGCAGTTCTTC,CASSLAGASVNEQFF
TRBV19,NA,once,TRBJ1-1,TGTGCCAGTAGTCCCAGACAGGCCATGAACACTGAAGCTTTCTTT,CASSPRQAMNTEAFF
TRBV9,NA,NA,TRBJ1-1,TGTGCCAGCAGCGTAGATGGACAGATGAACACTGAAGCTTTCTTT,CASSVDGQMNTEAFF
TRBV3-1/TRBV3-2,TRBD1,NA,TRBJ2-3,TGTGCCAGCAGCCAAGGACAGGGAGTAGGGGATACGCAGTATTTT,CASSQGQGVGDTQYF
TRBV6-5,NA,NA,TRBJ1-2,TGTGCCAGCAACCCGCGGGGCCCCAGTAACTATGGCTACACCTTC,CASNPRGPSNYGYTF
TRBV5-1,TRBD2,NA,TRBJ2-1,TGCGCCAGCAGCTTGGTAGCGGGAGGAATGTATGAGCAGTTCTTC,CASSLVAGGMYEQFF
TRBV11-2,NA,NA,TRBJ1-2,TGTGCCAGCAGCTTCGGAACAGGGATGTATGGCTACACCTTC,CASSFGTGMYGYTF
TRBV15,NA,NA,TRBJ2-7,TGTGCCACCAGCAGAGATCAGGACAGCGCTTACGAGCAGTACTTC,CATSRDQDSAYEQYF